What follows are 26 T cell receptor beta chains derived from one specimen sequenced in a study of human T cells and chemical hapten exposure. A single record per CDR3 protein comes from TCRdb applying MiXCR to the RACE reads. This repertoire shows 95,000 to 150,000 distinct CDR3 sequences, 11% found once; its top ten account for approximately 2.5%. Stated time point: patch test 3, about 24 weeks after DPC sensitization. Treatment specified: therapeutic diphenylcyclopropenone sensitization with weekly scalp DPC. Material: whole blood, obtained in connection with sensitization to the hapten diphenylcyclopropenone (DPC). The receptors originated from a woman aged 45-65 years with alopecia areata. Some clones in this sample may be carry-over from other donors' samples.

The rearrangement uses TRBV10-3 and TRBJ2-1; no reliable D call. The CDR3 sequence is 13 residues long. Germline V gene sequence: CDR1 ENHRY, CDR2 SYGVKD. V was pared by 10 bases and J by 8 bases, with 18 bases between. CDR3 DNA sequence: TGTGCCACCCTCTCCGGCAAGGATGATGAGCAGTTCTTC. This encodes CATLSGKDDEQFF.

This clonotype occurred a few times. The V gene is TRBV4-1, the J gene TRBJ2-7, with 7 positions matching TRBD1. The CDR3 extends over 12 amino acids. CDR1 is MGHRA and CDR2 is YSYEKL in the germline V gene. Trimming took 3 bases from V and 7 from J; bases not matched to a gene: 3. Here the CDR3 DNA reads TGCGCCAGCAGCCACTCAGGGGGAGAGCAGTACTTC. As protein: CASSHSGGEQYF.

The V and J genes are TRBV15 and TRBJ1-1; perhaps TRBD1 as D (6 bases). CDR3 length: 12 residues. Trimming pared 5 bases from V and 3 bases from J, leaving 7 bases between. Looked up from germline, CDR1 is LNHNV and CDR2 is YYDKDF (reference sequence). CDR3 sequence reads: CATSPGDTEAFF. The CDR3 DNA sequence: TGTGCCACCAGCCCAGGGGACACTGAAGCTTTCTTT.

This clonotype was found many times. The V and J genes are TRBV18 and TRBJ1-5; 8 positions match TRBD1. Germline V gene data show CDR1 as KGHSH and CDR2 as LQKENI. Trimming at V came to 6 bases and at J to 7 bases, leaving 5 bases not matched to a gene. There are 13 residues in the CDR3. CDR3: CASSPDREQPQHF. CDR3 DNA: TGTGCCAGCTCCCCGGACAGGGAACAGCCCCAGCATTTT.

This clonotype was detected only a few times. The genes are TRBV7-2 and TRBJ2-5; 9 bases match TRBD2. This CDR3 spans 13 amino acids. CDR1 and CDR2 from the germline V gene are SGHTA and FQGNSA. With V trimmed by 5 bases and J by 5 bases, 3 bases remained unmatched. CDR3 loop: CASSRGGAETQYF. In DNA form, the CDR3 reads TGTGCCAGCAGCCGCGGGGGGGCCGAGACCCAGTACTTC.

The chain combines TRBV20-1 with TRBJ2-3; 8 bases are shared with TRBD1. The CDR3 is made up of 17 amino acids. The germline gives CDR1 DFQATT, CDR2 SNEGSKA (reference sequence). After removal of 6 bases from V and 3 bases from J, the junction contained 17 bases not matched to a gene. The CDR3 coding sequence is TGCAGTGCCAAGGGGCCACGAGGGACAGGAAGAACAGATACGCAGTATTTT. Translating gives CSAKGPRGTGRTDTQYF.

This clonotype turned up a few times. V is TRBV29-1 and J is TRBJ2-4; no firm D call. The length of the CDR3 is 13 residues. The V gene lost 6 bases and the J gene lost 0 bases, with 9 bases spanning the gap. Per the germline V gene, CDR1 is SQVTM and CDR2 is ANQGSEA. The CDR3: CSVAGVAKNIQYF. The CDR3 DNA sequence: TGCAGCGTCGCTGGGGTAGCCAAAAACATTCAGTACTTC.

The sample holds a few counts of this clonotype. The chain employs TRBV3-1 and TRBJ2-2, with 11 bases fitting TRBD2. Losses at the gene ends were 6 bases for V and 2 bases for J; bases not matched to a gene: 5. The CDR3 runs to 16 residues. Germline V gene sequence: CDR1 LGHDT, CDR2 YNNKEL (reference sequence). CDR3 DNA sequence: TGTGCCAGCAGACCTAGCGGGGGGCGAAACACCGGGGAGCTGTTTTTT. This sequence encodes CASRPSGGRNTGELFF.

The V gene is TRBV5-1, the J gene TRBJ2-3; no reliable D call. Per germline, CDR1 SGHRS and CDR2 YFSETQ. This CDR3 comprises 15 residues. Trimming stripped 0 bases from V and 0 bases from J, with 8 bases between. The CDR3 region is CASSLEAVSTDTQYF. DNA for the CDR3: TGCGCCAGCAGCTTGGAAGCCGTTAGCACAGATACGCAGTATTTT.

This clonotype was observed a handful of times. CDR3 loop: CASSQLAAQYTDTQYF. The CDR3 DNA is TGTGCCAGCAGTCAACTAGCGGCCCAATACACAGATACGCAGTATTTT. The J gene is TRBJ2-3, the V gene TRBV27; 8 bases map to TRBD2. CDR3 length: 16 amino acids. Germline CDR1 and CDR2: MNHEY and SMNVEV (reference sequence). With 5 bases clipped from V and 2 bases from J, the junction kept 9 bases outside the gene matches.

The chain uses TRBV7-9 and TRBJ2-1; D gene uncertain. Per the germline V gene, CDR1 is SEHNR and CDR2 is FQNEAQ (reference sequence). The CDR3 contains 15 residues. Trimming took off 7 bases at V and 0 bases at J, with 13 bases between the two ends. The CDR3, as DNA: TGTGCCAGCATCCACCCCTCAGGCTCCTACAATGAGCAGTTCTTC. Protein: CASIHPSGSYNEQFF.

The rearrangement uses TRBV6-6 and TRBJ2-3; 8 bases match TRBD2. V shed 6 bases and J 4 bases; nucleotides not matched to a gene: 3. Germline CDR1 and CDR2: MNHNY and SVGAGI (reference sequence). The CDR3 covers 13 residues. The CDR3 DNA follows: TGTGCCAGCAGCGGACTAGCCCCAGATACGCAGTATTTT. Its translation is CASSGLAPDTQYF.

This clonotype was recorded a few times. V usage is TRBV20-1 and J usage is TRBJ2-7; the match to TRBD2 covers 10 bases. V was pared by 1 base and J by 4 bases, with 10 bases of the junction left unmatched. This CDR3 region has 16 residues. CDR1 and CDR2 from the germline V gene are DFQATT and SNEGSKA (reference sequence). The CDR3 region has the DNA TGCAGTGCTAGAGTAACCGCTAGCGGGAGTTGGTACGAGCAGTACTTC. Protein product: CSARVTASGSWYEQYF.

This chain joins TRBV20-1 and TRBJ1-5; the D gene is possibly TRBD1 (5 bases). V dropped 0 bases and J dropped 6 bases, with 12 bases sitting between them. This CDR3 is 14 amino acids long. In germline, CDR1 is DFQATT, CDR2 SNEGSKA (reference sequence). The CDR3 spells CSARDRGDRQPQHF. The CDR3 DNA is TGCAGTGCTAGAGATAGAGGGGACCGTCAGCCCCAGCATTTT.

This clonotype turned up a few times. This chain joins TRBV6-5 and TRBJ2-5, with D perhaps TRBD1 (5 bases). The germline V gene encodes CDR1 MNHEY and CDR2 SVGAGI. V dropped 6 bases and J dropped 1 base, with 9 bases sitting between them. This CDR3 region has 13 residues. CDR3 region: CASSRQLQETQYF. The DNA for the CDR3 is TGTGCCAGCAGCCGACAGCTCCAAGAGACCCAGTACTTC.

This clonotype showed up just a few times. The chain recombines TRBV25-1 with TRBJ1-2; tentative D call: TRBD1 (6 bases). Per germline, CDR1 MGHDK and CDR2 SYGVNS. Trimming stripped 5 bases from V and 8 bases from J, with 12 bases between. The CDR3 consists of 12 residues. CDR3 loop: CASSFGQRGYTF. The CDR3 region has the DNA TGTGCCAGCAGTTTTGGACAGAGGGGCTACACCTTC.

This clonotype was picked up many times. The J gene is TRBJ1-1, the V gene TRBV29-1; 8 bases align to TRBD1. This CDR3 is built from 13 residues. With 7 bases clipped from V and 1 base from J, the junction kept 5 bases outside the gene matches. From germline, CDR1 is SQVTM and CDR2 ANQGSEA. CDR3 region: CSGRTGRNTEAFF. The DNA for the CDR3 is TGCAGCGGCCGGACAGGGCGGAACACTGAAGCTTTCTTT.

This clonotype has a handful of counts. Here the CDR3 DNA reads TGTGCCAGCAGCCGAACCGACAGGGACGAAAAACTGTTTTTT. Its translation is CASSRTDRDEKLFF. The genes are TRBV3-1 and TRBJ1-4; 7 bases agree with TRBD1. Per the germline V gene, CDR1 is LGHDT and CDR2 is YNNKEL (reference sequence). V trimming: 4 bases; J trimming: 8 bases; junction bases outside the gene matches: 7. The CDR3 totals 14 residues. Using reference TRBV3-1 and TRBJ1-4 for the parts outside the CDR3, the full variable domain is DTAVSQTPKYLVTQMGNDKSIKCEQNLGHDTMYWYKQDSKKFLKIMFSYNNKELIINETVPNRFSPKSPDKAHLNLHINSLELGDSAVYFCASSRTDRDEKLFFGSGTQLSVL.

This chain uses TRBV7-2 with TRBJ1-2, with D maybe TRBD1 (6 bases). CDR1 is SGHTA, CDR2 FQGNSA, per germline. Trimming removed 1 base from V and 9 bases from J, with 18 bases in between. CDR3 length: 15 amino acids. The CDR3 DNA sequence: TGTGCCAGCAGCTTAGAGATCGGGGCCCGGGGGCGCTACACCTTC. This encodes CASSLEIGARGRYTF. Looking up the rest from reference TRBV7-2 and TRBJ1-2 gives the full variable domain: GAGVSQSPSNKVTEKGKDVELRCDPISGHTALYWYRQSLGQGLEFLIYFQGNSAPDKSGLPSDRFSAERTGGSVSTLTIQRTQQEDSAVYLCASSLEIGARGRYTFGSGTRLTVV.

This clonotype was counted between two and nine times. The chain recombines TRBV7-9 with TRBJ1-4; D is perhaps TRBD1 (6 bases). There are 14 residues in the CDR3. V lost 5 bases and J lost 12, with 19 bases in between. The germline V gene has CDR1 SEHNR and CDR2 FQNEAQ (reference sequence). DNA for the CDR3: TGTGCCAGCAGCCCTCCGGACAGATCCACTCAACTGTTTTTT. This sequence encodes CASSPPDRSTQLFF.

Here the CDR3 DNA reads TGTGCCAGCAGCTTAGGCAGACAGGTTCGAGGGGAGACCCAGTACTTC. This gives the protein CASSLGRQVRGETQYF. The genes are TRBV7-7 and TRBJ2-5, with D perhaps matching TRBD1 (6 bases). CDR1 SSHAT and CDR2 FNYEAQ come from the germline V gene (reference sequence). Trimming shortened V by 1 base and J by 5 bases, and 17 bases separated the two germline ends. The CDR3 is 16 residues long.

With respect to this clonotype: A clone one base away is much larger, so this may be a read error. In DNA form, the CDR3 reads TGTGCCAGCAGCCCTTCCTTTGGCGAGAGACGCGAGCAGTACTTC. Translating gives CASSPSFGERREQYF. The rearrangement joins TRBV7-2 to TRBJ2-7, with no clear D. CDR1 SGHTA and CDR2 FQGNSA come from the germline V gene. The CDR3 sequence is 15 residues long. The V end lost 5 bases, the J end lost 6 bases, and 20 bases lay between the germline ends.

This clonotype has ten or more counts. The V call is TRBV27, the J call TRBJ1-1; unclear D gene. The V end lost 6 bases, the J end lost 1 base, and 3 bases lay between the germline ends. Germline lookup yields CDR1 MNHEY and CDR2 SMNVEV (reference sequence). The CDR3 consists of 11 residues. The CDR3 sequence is CASRQNTEAFF. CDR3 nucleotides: TGTGCCAGCAGACAGAACACTGAAGCTTTCTTT.

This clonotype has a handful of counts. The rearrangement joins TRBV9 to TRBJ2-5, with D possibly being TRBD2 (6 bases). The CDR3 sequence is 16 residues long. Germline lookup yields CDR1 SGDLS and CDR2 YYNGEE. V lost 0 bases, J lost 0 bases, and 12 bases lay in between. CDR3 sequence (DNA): TGTGCCAGCAGCGTAGCGGATGGAGGGGACCAAGAGACCCAGTACTTC. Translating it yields CASSVADGGDQETQYF.

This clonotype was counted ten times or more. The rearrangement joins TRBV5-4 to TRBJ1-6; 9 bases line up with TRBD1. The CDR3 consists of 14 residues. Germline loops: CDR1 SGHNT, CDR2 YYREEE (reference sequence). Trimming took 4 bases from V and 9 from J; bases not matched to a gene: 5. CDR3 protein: CASSEGQGISPLHF. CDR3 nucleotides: TGTGCCAGCAGCGAAGGACAGGGGATTTCACCCCTCCACTTT.

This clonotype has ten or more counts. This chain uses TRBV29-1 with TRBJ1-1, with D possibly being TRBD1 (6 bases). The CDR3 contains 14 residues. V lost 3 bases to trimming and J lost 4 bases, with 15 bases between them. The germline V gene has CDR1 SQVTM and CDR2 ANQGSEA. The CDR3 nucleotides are TGCAGCGTTGATGGGGGGCAGGGAGGCACTGAAGCTTTCTTT. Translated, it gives CSVDGGQGGTEAFF.